This T cell receptor (beta chain) came from a study of technical replicates of blood from several donors. CDR3 length equals 13 residues. V shed 5 bases and J shed 6 bases, with 10 bases lying between them. Germline CDR1 reads LGHNA; CDR2 reads YSLEER. The data were produced by immunoSEQ multiplex PCR, yet TCRdb's version contains in-frame clones alone and is incomplete. The sample holds about 70,000 clones; about 94% are singletons and the top ten take about 0.4%. Sequenced: T cells isolated from PBMCs. V is TRBV4-3 and J is TRBJ2-2, with D possibly matching TRBD1 (6 bases). This sequence was found in a human donor in good health. DNA of the CDR3: TGCGCCAGCAGCTTCAGGGGTGCCGGGGAGCTGTTTTTT. Residues: CASSFRGAGELFF.